This TCR beta chain came from a study of Ad26.COV2.S vaccination and SARS-CoV-2 variants. As for the study in general: Into the muscle, Ad26.COV2.S was dosed once or twice, 56 days apart. Study conclusions and caveats: Once vaccination had occurred, spike-specific CD8+ and CD4+ T cell responses reportedly showed substantial breadth.

Only in-frame clones appear in the TCRdb table, and some are missing; sequencing was by immunoSEQ multiplex PCR. The table lists approximately 400,000 clones, roughly 80% of them singletons. The treatment denotes: 15 to 20 received Ad26.COV2.S at low or high dose, single or two shots; about 5 received placebo; per-sample allocation not given. Specimen acquisition occurred on day 63 following the initial vaccine or placebo injection. Germline V gives CDR1 MNHEY, CDR2 SVGAGI. The CDR3 extends over 13 amino acids. V was cut by 6 bases and J by 5 bases, with 13 bases left in between. A remark on this clone: Its antigen is still unknown.

The chain employs TRBV6-5 and TRBJ2-5; D is perhaps TRBD2 (5 bases). This clonotype was obtained from a person aged 18-60 years who received the Ad26.COV2.S COVID-19 vaccine or a placebo. Sequenced material: peripheral blood, taken in a trial of Ad26.COV2.S vaccine versus placebo. The CDR3: CASSQTRVETQYF. CDR3 DNA: TGTGCCAGCAGCCAGACGAGGGTGGAGACCCAGTACTTC.